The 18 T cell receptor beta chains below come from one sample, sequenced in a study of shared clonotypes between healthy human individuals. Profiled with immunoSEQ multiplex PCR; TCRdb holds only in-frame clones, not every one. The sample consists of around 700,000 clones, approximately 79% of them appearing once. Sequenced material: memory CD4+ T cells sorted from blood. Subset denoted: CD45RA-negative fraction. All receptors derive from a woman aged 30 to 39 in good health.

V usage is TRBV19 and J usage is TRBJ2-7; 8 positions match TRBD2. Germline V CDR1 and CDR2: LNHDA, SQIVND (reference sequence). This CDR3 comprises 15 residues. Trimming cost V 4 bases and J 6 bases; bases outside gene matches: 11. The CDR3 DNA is TGTGCCAGTAGTACTTACACGGGGACTAGGGGCGAGCAGTACTTC. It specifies CASSTYTGTRGEQYF.

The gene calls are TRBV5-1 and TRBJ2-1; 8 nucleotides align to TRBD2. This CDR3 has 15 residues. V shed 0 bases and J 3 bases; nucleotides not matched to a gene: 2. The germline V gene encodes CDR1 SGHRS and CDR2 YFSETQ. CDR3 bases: TGCGCCAGCAGCTTGGGGGGACTAGACTACAATGAGCAGTTCTTC. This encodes CASSLGGLDYNEQFF. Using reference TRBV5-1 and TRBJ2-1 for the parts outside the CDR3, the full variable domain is KAGVTQTPRYLIKTRGQQVTLSCSPISGHRSVSWYQQTPGQGLQFLFEYFSETQRNKGNFPGRFSGRQFSNSRSEMNVSTLELGDSALYLCASSLGGLDYNEQFFGPGTRLTVL.

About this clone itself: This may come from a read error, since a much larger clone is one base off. CDR3 residues: CASGPGQTSIDTQYF. CDR3 nucleotides: TGCGCCAGCGGGCCGGGACAGACATCAATAGATACGCAGTATTTT. The chain links TRBV5-1 to TRBJ2-3; 7 nucleotides align to TRBD1. V dropped 7 bases and J dropped 5; count of bases not matched to a gene: 13. The V gene's germline CDR1 is SGHRS and CDR2 YFSETQ. The CDR3 sequence is 15 residues long.

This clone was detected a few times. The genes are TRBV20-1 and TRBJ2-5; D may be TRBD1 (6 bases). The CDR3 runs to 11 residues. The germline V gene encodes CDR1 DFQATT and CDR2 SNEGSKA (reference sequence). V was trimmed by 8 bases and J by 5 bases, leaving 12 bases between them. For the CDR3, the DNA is TGCAGTTCTGGACAGTGGGAGACCCAGTACTTC. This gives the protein CSSGQWETQYF.

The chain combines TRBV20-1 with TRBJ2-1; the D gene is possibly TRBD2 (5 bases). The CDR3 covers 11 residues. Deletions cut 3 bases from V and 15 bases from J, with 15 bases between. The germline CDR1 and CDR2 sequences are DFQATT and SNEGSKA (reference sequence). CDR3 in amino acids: CSARDDGRAFF. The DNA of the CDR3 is TGCAGTGCTAGGGACGATGGGAGAGCGTTCTTC.

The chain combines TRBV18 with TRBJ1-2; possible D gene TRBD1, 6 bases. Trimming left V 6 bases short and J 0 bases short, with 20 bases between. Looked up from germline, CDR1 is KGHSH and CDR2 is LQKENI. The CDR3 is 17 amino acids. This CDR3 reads CASSPRTVSSSNYGYTF. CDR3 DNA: TGTGCCAGCTCTCCCCGGACAGTATCTTCTTCTAACTATGGCTACACCTTC. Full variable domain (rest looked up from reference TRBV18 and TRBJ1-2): NAGVMQNPRHLVRRRGQEARLRCSPMKGHSHVYWYRQLPEEGLKFMVYLQKENIIDESGMPKERFSAEFPKEGPSILRIQQVVRGDSAAYFCASSPRTVSSSNYGYTFGSGTRLTVV.

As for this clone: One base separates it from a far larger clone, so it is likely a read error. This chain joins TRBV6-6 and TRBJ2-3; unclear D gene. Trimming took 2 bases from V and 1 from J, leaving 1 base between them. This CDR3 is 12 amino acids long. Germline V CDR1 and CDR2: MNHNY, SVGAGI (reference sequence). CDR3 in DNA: TGTGCCAGCAGTTACGGCACAGATACGCAGTATTTT. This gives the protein CASSYGTDTQYF.

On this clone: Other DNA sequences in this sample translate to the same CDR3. As DNA, the CDR3 is TGTGCCAGCAGCTTAGGACGATCCTACGAGCAGTACTTC. Translated: CASSLGRSYEQYF. V usage is TRBV7-2 and J usage is TRBJ2-7, with unresolved D. CDR1 is SGHTA and CDR2 is FQGNSA in the germline V gene. The CDR3 length is 13 residues. V lost 1 base and J lost 1, with 5 bases in between.

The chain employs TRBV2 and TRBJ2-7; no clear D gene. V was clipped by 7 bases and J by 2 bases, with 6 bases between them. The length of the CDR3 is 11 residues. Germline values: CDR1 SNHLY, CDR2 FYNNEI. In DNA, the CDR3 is TGTGCCAGCACTGAGGCCTACGAGCAGTACTTC. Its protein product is CASTEAYEQYF.

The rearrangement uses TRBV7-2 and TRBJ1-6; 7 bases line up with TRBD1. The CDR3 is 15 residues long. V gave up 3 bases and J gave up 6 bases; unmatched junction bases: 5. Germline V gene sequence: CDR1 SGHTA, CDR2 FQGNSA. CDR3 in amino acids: CASSFPTGSNSPLHF. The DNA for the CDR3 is TGTGCCAGCAGCTTCCCGACAGGGTCTAATTCACCCCTCCACTTT.

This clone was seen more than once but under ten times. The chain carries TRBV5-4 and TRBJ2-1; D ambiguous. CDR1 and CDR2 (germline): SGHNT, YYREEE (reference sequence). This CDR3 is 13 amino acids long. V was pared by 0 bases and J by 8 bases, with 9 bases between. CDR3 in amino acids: CASSLVGIDEQFF. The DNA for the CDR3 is TGTGCCAGCAGCTTGGTAGGGATAGATGAGCAGTTCTTC.

The CDR3: CASRVGATEAFF. CDR3 coding DNA: TGTGCCAGTCGGGTAGGGGCCACTGAAGCTTTCTTT. This sequence joins TRBV6-6 and TRBJ1-1; tentative D call: TRBD1 (5 bases). Germline CDR1 reads MNHNY; CDR2 reads SVGAGI (reference sequence). V lost 9 bases to trimming and J lost 4 bases, with 12 bases between them. The CDR3 loop spans 12 amino acids.

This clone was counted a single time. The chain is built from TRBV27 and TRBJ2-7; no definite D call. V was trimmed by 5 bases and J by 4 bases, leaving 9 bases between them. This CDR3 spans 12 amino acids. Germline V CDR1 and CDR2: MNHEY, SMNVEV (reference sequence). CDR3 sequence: CASSPGLYEQYF. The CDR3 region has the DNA TGTGCCAGCAGTCCCGGCCTATACGAGCAGTACTTC.

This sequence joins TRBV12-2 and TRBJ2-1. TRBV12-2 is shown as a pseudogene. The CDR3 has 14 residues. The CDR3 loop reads CASRARRPVNEQFF. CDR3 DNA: TGTGCAAGTCGCGCAAGACGCCCAGTTAATGAGCAGTTCTTC.

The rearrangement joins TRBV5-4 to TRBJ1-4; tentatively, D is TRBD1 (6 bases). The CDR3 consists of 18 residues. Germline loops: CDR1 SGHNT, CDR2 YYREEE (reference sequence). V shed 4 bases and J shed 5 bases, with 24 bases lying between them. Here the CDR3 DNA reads TGTGCCAGCAGCCAGGTTGGGGCAGGGGAGTTCGGGAATGAAAAACTGTTTTTT. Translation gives CASSQVGAGEFGNEKLFF.

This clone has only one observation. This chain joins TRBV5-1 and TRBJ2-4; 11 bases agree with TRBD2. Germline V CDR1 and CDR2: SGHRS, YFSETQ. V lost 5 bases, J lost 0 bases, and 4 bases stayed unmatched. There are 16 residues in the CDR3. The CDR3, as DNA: TGCGCCAGCAGTCGCGGACTAGCGGGAGCCAAAAACATTCAGTACTTC. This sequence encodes CASSRGLAGAKNIQYF.

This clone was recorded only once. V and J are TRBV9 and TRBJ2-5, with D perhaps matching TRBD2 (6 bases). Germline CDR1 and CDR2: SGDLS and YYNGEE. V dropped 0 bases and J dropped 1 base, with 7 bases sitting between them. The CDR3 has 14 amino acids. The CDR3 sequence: CASSVAGVQETQYF. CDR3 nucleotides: TGTGCCAGCAGCGTAGCGGGAGTCCAAGAGACCCAGTACTTC.

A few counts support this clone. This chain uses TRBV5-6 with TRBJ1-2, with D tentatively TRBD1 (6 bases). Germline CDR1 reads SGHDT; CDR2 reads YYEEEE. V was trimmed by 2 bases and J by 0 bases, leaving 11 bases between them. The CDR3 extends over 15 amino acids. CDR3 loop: CASSLRQVSNYGYTF. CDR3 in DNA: TGTGCCAGCAGCTTAAGACAGGTGTCTAACTATGGCTACACCTTC.